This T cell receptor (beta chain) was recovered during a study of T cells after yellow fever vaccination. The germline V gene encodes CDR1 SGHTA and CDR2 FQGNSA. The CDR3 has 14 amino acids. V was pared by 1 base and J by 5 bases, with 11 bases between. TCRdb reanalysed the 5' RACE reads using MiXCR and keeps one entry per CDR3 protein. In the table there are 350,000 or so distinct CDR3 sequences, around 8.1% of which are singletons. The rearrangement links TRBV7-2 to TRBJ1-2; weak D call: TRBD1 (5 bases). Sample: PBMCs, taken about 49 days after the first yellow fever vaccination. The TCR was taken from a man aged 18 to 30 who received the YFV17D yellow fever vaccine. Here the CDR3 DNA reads TGTGCCAGCAGCTTAGGGGGCACACGGTATGGCTACACCTTC. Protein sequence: CASSLGGTRYGYTF.